The 2 T cell receptor beta chains listed next were all sequenced from one sample in a study of blood T cell repertoires in COVID-19. TCRdb's table, derived via immunoSEQ multiplex PCR, lists solely in-frame clones and lacks some. Of 50,000 to 65,000 clones listed, 88% were seen once; the top ten hold 3.9%. The sequencing sample was made of peripheral blood. Every receptor here comes from a human donor in a cohort sampled during active COVID-19.

This chain uses TRBV4-2 with TRBJ1-5; TRBD1 matches at 8 bases. The CDR3 sequence is 15 residues long. Germline lookup yields CDR1 LGHNA and CDR2 YNFKEQ. Trimming took 5 bases from V and 1 from J; bases not matched to a gene: 4. CDR3: CASSWRQGSNQPQHF. CDR3 coding DNA: TGTGCCAGCAGCTGGCGACAGGGGAGCAATCAGCCCCAGCATTTT.

The V and J genes are TRBV29-1 and TRBJ2-1; D is unclear. Trimming took off 4 bases at V and 9 bases at J, with 13 bases between the two ends. CDR1 is SQVTM and CDR2 is ANQGSEA in the germline V gene. The CDR3 is 12 amino acids. The CDR3 region is CSVVTPSSEQFF. The CDR3 coding sequence is TGCAGCGTTGTGACTCCCTCCAGTGAGCAGTTCTTC.